This T cell receptor beta chain was captured in a study of identical twins. Study outcomes and limitations: Clonotypes of the beta chain that were abundant in cord blood carried fewer insertions (memory repertoires showed none).

A template switching step contributed a universal primer site, while unique molecular identifiers were present in the cDNA. TCRdb re-analysed the 5' RACE reads in MiXCR, keeping a single row per CDR3 protein. This table has 450,000 or so distinct CDR3 sequences, 14% appearing once. Germline V gene data show CDR1 as LGHNT and CDR2 as FRNRAP. The CDR3 runs to 11 residues. Trimming left V 5 bases short and J 6 bases short, with 6 bases between. Comment on this clonotype: Its antigen is not known.

Only healthy Caucasians were enrolled as donors. The data were also submitted as part of a second study, on yellow fever vaccine responses in identical twins.

The chain joins TRBV12-5 to TRBJ2-3; no clear D. This sequence originates from a woman aged 18 to 35 in good health. Sequencing used CD4+ T cells sorted from blood. CDR3 sequence: CASGHGDTQYF. In DNA form, the CDR3 reads TGTGCTAGTGGTCATGGCGATACGCAGTATTTT.